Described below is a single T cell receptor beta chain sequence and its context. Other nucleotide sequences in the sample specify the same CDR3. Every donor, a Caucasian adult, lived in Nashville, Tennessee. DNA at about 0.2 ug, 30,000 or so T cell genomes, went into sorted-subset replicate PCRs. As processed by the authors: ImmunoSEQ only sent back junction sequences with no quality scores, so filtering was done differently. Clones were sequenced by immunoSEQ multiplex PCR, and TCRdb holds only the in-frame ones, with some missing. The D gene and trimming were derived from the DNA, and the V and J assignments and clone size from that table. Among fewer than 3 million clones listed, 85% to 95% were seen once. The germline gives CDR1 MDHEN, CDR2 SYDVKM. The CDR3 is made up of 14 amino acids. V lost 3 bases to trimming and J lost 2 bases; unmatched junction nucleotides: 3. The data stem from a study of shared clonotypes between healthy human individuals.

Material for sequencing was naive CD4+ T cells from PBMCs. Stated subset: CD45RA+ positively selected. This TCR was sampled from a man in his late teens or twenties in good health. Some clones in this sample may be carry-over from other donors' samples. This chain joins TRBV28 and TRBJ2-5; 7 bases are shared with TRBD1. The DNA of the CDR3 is TGTGCCAGCAGTTTTTCCAGGGGGCAAGAGACCCAGTACTTC. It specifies CASSFSRGQETQYF.